This T cell receptor beta chain emerged from a study of blood T cell repertoires in COVID-19. About the study: Nucleic acid was either cDNA or gDNA, and it came from T cells, B-cell-depleted T cells, or PBMCs.

Trimming took 0 bases from V and 10 from J; bases not matched to a gene: 11. Per germline, CDR1 SGHDN and CDR2 FVKESK. The CDR3 sequence is 16 residues long. The assay was immunoSEQ multiplex PCR, and TCRdb's table has in-frame clones only and misses some. The profile shows 95,000 to 150,000 clones, approximately 85% of them singletons. Sequencing used peripheral blood. The sequence was obtained from a human donor in a cohort sampled during active COVID-19. The chain carries TRBV14 and TRBJ2-3; 9 bases are a match to TRBD1. As DNA, the CDR3 is TGTGCCAGCAGCCAAGATGGGACAGGGTCACGTAGGGCGCAGTATTTT. It codes for CASSQDGTGSRRAQYF.